These 24 T cell receptor beta chains were sequenced from one sample in a study of identical twins. Each CDR3 protein gets one entry after TCRdb re-called the 5' RACE reads with MiXCR. The sample lists approximately 410,000 distinct CDR3 sequences, about 18% seen once, with around 10% in the top ten. The source material was naive T cells sorted from blood. These receptors were obtained from a man aged 45 to 65 in good health.

This clonotype showed up just a few times. The chain uses TRBV20-1 and TRBJ2-3; no clear D gene. CDR3 length: 14 residues. Germline V gives CDR1 DFQATT, CDR2 SNEGSKA (reference sequence). Between the trimmed V and J ends, which lost 0 bases and 2 bases, there was a span of 9 bases. The CDR3 region is CSARDREITDTQYF. CDR3 nucleotide sequence: TGCAGTGCTAGAGACAGAGAAATCACAGATACGCAGTATTTT.

This clonotype was counted a few times. This sequence joins TRBV2 and TRBJ2-3; D may be TRBD1 (6 bases). Trimming took 5 bases from V and 2 from J, leaving 17 bases between them. Looked up from germline, CDR1 is SNHLY and CDR2 is FYNNEI. The CDR3 has 16 residues. CDR3 residues: CASSTTQGHHTDTQYF. The CDR3 DNA follows: TGTGCCAGCAGTACGACGCAGGGACACCACACAGATACGCAGTATTTT.

This clonotype has a count of ten or more. The chain joins TRBV27 to TRBJ2-3; no definite D call. V lost 4 bases and J 0 bases, leaving 8 bases between the germline ends. Germline lookup yields CDR1 MNHEY and CDR2 SMNVEV (reference sequence). This CDR3 region has 14 residues. Here the CDR3 DNA reads TGTGCCAGCAGTTGGAAGGCCAGCACAGATACGCAGTATTTT. It codes for CASSWKASTDTQYF.

This clonotype was counted ten times or more. V and J are TRBV7-2 and TRBJ1-6; 7 positions match TRBD1. The CDR3 has 13 residues. The J segment lost 4 bases and the V segment lost 6 bases, leaving 0 bases of the junction unmatched. Per the germline V gene, CDR1 is SGHTA and CDR2 is FQGNSA. The CDR3 region is CASRGQYNSPLHF. The CDR3 nucleotides are TGTGCCAGCAGGGGACAGTATAATTCACCCCTCCACTTT.

Ten or more counts support this clonotype. This rearrangement joins TRBV5-1 to TRBJ2-2; 7 bases match TRBD2. Unmatched junction bases numbered 3, after V lost 3 bases and J lost 7 bases. CDR1 and CDR2 (germline): SGHRS, YFSETQ. CDR3 size: 13 residues. The CDR3 nucleotides read TGCGCCAGCAGCTGGACTAGATTCGGGGAGCTGTTTTTT. Amino acid sequence: CASSWTRFGELFF.

This clonotype was found once. The CDR3 here is CASPTLDGGNGELFF. CDR3 coding DNA: TGCGCCAGCCCGACCCTAGATGGGGGTAACGGGGAGCTGTTTTTT. This chain connects TRBV10-1 to TRBJ2-2; either TRBD1 or TRBD2 may fit D (5 bases each). Between the trimmed V and J ends, which lost 8 bases and 7 bases, there was a span of 20 bases. CDR3 length: 15 residues. Germline assignment: CDR1 WNHNN and CDR2 SYGVQD (reference sequence).

This clonotype was recorded at least ten times. The rearrangement uses TRBV29-1 and TRBJ2-3; 7 nucleotides match TRBD2. Unmatched junction bases numbered 7, after V lost 4 bases and J lost 6 bases. Germline lookup yields CDR1 SQVTM and CDR2 ANQGSEA. The CDR3 consists of 13 residues. The CDR3 DNA reads as TGCAGCGTTGTGGCGGGGGTGGCGGATACGCAGTATTTT. Protein: CSVVAGVADTQYF.

This chain uses TRBV10-3 with TRBJ1-2; 7 bases map to TRBD1. Germline V gene data show CDR1 as ENHRY and CDR2 as SYGVKD. The CDR3 is 15 residues long. V lost 10 bases, J lost 4 bases, and 15 bases stayed unmatched. CDR3 DNA: TGTGCCACGAGATTACAAGGGGGCGCGGGCTATGGCTACACCTTC. Amino acids: CATRLQGGAGYGYTF.

This clonotype was found many times. The gene calls are TRBV3-1 and TRBJ1-1; D is undetermined. The CDR3 is made up of 15 amino acids. Germline assignment: CDR1 LGHDT and CDR2 YNNKEL (reference sequence). Trimming took off 0 bases at V and 0 bases at J, with 8 bases between the two ends. This CDR3 is CASSQERQLNTEAFF. CDR3 in DNA: TGTGCCAGCAGCCAAGAAAGGCAGCTGAACACTGAAGCTTTCTTT.

The V call is TRBV19, the J call TRBJ1-5; no firm D call. Trimming took 5 bases from V and 4 from J, leaving 9 bases between them. CDR3 size: 13 residues. The germline V gene encodes CDR1 LNHDA and CDR2 SQIVND (reference sequence). CDR3: CASSVFLNQPQHF. The CDR3 DNA is TGTGCCAGTAGTGTCTTTCTGAATCAGCCCCAGCATTTT.

In its sample, this clonotype was seen many times. This rearrangement joins TRBV20-1 to TRBJ2-7, with a weak D call TRBD2 (6 bases). Germline CDR1 and CDR2: DFQATT and SNEGSKA (reference sequence). The CDR3 covers 14 residues. The V and J ends lost 6 bases and 5 bases respectively, with 20 bases between them. The CDR3 protein is CSATGHRRVNEQYF. The CDR3 coding sequence is TGCAGTGCCACCGGTCACAGGAGGGTAAACGAGCAGTACTTC.

This clonotype was counted between two and nine times. In nucleotides, the CDR3 is TGTGCCAGCAGCAAGGGACAGGGCTGGCAGCCCCAGCATTTT. This encodes CASSKGQGWQPQHF. The rearrangement joins TRBV6-2 or TRBV6-3 to TRBJ1-5; 9 positions match TRBD1. The CDR3 contains 14 residues. V was clipped by 6 bases and J by 7 bases; unmatched bases: 7. Germline V CDR1 and CDR2: MNHEY, SVGEGT.

This clonotype was seen a handful of times. The rearrangement uses TRBV6-5 and TRBJ1-2; D might be TRBD1 (5 bases). The germline gives CDR1 MNHEY, CDR2 SVGAGI. Trimming took 0 bases from V and 8 from J, leaving 19 bases between them. The CDR3 is made up of 16 amino acids. The CDR3 DNA reads as TGTGCCAGCAGTTACTCGAGAGCCGGGGACCCTTGGGGCTACACCTTC. Protein sequence: CASSYSRAGDPWGYTF.

This clonotype was observed at least ten times. The J gene is TRBJ2-7, the V gene TRBV20-1, with 8 bases matching TRBD1. J was trimmed by 3 bases and V by 3 bases; bases with no gene match: 4. The CDR3 runs to 13 residues. CDR1 is DFQATT and CDR2 is SNEGSKA in the germline V gene (reference sequence). Here the CDR3 DNA reads TGCAGTGCTAGTAGGGACAGGAACTACGAGCAGTACTTC. Its protein product is CSASRDRNYEQYF.

The chain joins TRBV5-1 to TRBJ2-5; possibly TRBD1 for D (6 bases). Trimming removed 4 bases at V and 2 bases at J, with 12 bases between. This CDR3 has 14 amino acids. Germline V gene lookup returns CDR1 SGHRS and CDR2 YFSETQ. CDR3 coding DNA: TGCGCCAGCAGCGGAGCAGGGGAACAAGAGACCCAGTACTTC. It yields the protein CASSGAGEQETQYF.

The sample holds a few counts of this clonotype. The junction shows a germline mismatch at one end, possibly a read error. The V and J genes are TRBV5-4 and TRBJ2-7; perhaps TRBD1 as D (5 bases). The CDR3 is made up of 11 amino acids. In germline, CDR1 is SGHNT, CDR2 YYREEE (reference sequence). The CDR3 sequence: CASIQPQGAVF. For the CDR3, the DNA is TGTGCCAGCATCCAACCCCAGGGCGCAGTCTTC.

This chain uses TRBV24-1 with TRBJ1-4, with TRBD1 matching over 8 bases. The CDR3 contains 17 residues. Germline lookup yields CDR1 KGHDR and CDR2 SFDVKD. V shed 12 bases and J 1 base; nucleotides not matched to a gene: 15. DNA of the CDR3: TGTGCCGCCCTCCTTAGACAGGGGATCGGAACTAATGAAAAACTGTTTTTT. Translated: CAALLRQGIGTNEKLFF.

V gene TRBV20-1 combines with J gene TRBJ2-1; 7 bases map to TRBD2. Germline V gives CDR1 DFQATT, CDR2 SNEGSKA (reference sequence). The CDR3 has 15 amino acids. Trimming cost V 3 bases and J 6 bases; bases outside gene matches: 11. The CDR3 nucleotides are TGCAGTGCTAGCGCCCCGGGAGGTCGGGGCAATGAGCAGTTCTTC. Amino acids: CSASAPGGRGNEQFF.

CDR3 in amino acids: CASSLARGNLEELFF. In DNA form, the CDR3 reads TGTGCCAGCAGCTTAGCGCGAGGAAACTTGGAGGAGCTGTTTTTT. The V call is TRBV7-9, the J call TRBJ2-2, with D unresolved. V was trimmed by 0 bases and J by 10 bases, leaving 15 bases between them. This CDR3 has 15 residues. Germline V lookup: CDR1 SEHNR, CDR2 FQNEAQ (reference sequence). Variable domain in full (rest from reference TRBV7-9 and TRBJ2-2): DTGVSQNPRHKITKRGQNVTFRCDPISEHNRLYWYRQTLGQGPEFLTYFQNEAQLEKSRLLSDRFSAERPKGSFSTLEIQRTEQGDSAMYLCASSLARGNLEELFFGEGSRLTVL.

This clonotype was detected a few times. Its ends do not fully match the called genes, so a read error is possible. This chain links TRBV7-2 with TRBJ2-7, with 9 bases aligning to TRBD1. Germline V gene sequence: CDR1 SGHTA, CDR2 FQGNSA. The CDR3 runs to 16 residues. The CDR3 sequence: CASSLDRGTGSFEQYF. The CDR3, as DNA: TGTGCCAGCAGCTTAGACCGCGGGACAGGGTCCTTCGAGCAGTACTTC.

The chain is built from TRBV28 and TRBJ2-5; 7 nucleotides line up with TRBD1. Germline CDR1 and CDR2: MDHEN and SYDVKM. The CDR3 is 13 amino acids. The ends lost 5 bases at V and 4 bases at J; junction bases unmatched: 4. This CDR3 reads CASSTRDRETQYF. The CDR3 coding sequence is TGTGCCAGCAGTACCCGGGACAGAGAGACCCAGTACTTC.

This chain connects TRBV6-1 to TRBJ2-7; TRBD2 aligns across 8 bases. Germline CDR1 MNHNS, CDR2 SASEGT. CDR3 size: 14 residues. V was clipped by 5 bases and J by 2 bases; unmatched bases: 5. In DNA form, the CDR3 reads TGTGCCAGCAGTACGGGAGGGACCGCCTACGAGCAGTACTTC. Protein product: CASSTGGTAYEQYF.

The chain carries TRBV24-1 and TRBJ2-1; 7 nucleotides line up with TRBD2. Germline values: CDR1 KGHDR, CDR2 SFDVKD. V gave up 9 bases and J gave up 1 base; unmatched junction bases: 17. The CDR3 loop spans 18 amino acids. The CDR3 sequence: CATQRRLAGVVSYNEQFF. The DNA for the CDR3 is TGTGCCACCCAGAGGAGACTAGCTGGAGTTGTTTCCTACAATGAGCAGTTCTTC.

At least ten counts were recorded for this clonotype. For the CDR3, the DNA is TGTGCCAGCAGTATAAGAAGTGGACTAACAGATACGCAGTATTTT. Translating gives CASSIRSGLTDTQYF. The chain recombines TRBV27 with TRBJ2-3, with TRBD2 as a possible D gene (6 bases). This CDR3 spans 15 amino acids. Trimming removed 5 bases at V and 3 bases at J, with 15 bases between. Germline V CDR1 and CDR2: MNHEY, SMNVEV (reference sequence).